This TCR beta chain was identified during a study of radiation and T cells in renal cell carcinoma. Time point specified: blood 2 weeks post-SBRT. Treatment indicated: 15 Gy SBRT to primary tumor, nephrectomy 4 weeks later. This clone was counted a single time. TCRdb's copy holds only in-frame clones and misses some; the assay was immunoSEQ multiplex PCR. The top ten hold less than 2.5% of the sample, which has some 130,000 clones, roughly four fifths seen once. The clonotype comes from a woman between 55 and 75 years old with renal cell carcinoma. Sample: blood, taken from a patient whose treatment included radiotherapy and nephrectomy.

CDR3 DNA: TGTGCCAGCAGTTTAACAGGGGGGACAGGGCCTCACTATGGCTACACCTTC. Translated, it gives CASSLTGGTGPHYGYTF. V and J are TRBV28 and TRBJ1-2, with 9 bases aligning to TRBD1. Germline CDR1 is MDHEN and CDR2 is SYDVKM. V was pared by 2 bases and J by 3 bases, with 10 bases of the junction left unmatched. CDR3 size: 17 residues.